These 32 T cell receptor beta chains came from one sample sequenced in a study of shared clonotypes between healthy human individuals. Clones were sequenced by immunoSEQ multiplex PCR, and TCRdb holds only the in-frame ones, with some missing. The data contain about 960,000 clones, 70% to 85% of them seen just once; the ten biggest clones take up approximately 1.5%. Material for sequencing was memory CD4+ T cells sorted from blood. Indicated subset: CD45RA-negative fraction. The receptors were gathered from a man aged 18 to 30 in good health.

J is TRBJ2-2 and V is TRBV5-1; 15 positions agree with TRBD2. The CDR3 sequence is 19 residues long. The V and J ends lost 4 bases and 0 bases, in that order; junction bases with no gene match: 7. Looked up from germline, CDR1 is SGHRS and CDR2 is YFSETQ. The CDR3 protein is CASSPGTSGGIANTGELFF. The CDR3 DNA is TGCGCCAGCAGCCCCGGGACTAGCGGGGGGATTGCGAACACCGGGGAGCTGTTTTTT.

V is TRBV6-5 and J is TRBJ2-1; TRBD1 is a possible D gene (6 bases). Germline loops: CDR1 MNHEY, CDR2 SVGAGI. The CDR3 spans 12 residues. Trimming left V 6 bases short and J 8 bases short, with 11 bases between. CDR3 DNA sequence: TGTGCCAGCAGCCAGACAGGCGATGAGCAGTTCTTC. The encoded protein is CASSQTGDEQFF.

V and J are TRBV10-3 and TRBJ1-3; D remains ambiguous. V dropped 6 bases and J dropped 1 base, with 10 bases sitting between them. Germline-derived CDR1 and CDR2 are ENHRY and SYGVKD. The CDR3 is 14 residues long. Here the CDR3 reads CAIRPDLSGNTIYF. In nucleotides, the CDR3 is TGTGCCATCAGGCCCGATCTATCTGGAAACACCATATATTTT.

This chain joins TRBV5-1 and TRBJ1-3; perhaps TRBD1 as D (5 bases). CDR3 length equals 13 residues. V was shortened by 8 bases and J by 0 bases, with 9 bases between the two germline ends. CDR1 is SGHRS and CDR2 is YFSETQ in the germline V gene. This CDR3 is CASGAFSGNTIYF. The CDR3 bases are TGCGCCAGTGGGGCCTTCTCTGGAAACACCATATATTTT.

V is TRBV7-9 and J is TRBJ2-3; D uncertain. Trimming shortened V by 0 bases and J by 2 bases, and 9 bases separated the two germline ends. The CDR3 loop spans 15 amino acids. CDR1 SEHNR and CDR2 FQNEAQ come from the germline V gene (reference sequence). CDR3: CASSLAGPSTDTQYF. CDR3 in DNA: TGTGCCAGCAGCTTAGCCGGGCCATCCACAGATACGCAGTATTTT.

In the case of this clone: Other DNA sequences within the sample encode an identical CDR3. V is TRBV14 and J is TRBJ1-1; D is possibly TRBD1 (5 bases). Between the trimmed V and J ends, which lost 1 base and 8 bases, there was a span of 11 bases. The V gene's germline CDR1 is SGHDN and CDR2 FVKESK. The CDR3 extends over 13 amino acids. The CDR3 bases are TGTGCCAGCAGCCAAGTGGGGGGAGGGGAAGCTTTCTTT. It yields the protein CASSQVGGGEAFF.

The V gene is TRBV5-1, the J gene TRBJ1-4; TRBD1 agrees at 9 bases. V lost 0 bases to trimming and J lost 0 bases; unmatched junction nucleotides: 6. Germline-derived CDR1 and CDR2 are SGHRS and YFSETQ. The CDR3 has 18 amino acids. CDR3 protein: CASSLGTGTGTTNEKLFF. The CDR3 DNA is TGCGCCAGCAGCTTGGGGACCGGGACAGGGACAACTAATGAAAAACTGTTTTTT. Full variable domain (outside the CDR3, taken from reference TRBV5-1 and TRBJ1-4): KAGVTQTPRYLIKTRGQQVTLSCSPISGHRSVSWYQQTPGQGLQFLFEYFSETQRNKGNFPGRFSGRQFSNSRSEMNVSTLELGDSALYLCASSLGTGTGTTNEKLFFGSGTQLSVL.

This clone was picked up many times. The V gene is TRBV10-3, the J gene TRBJ2-7, with TRBD1 as a possible D gene (5 bases). The germline V gene has CDR1 ENHRY and CDR2 SYGVKD. Trimming pared 7 bases from V and 0 bases from J, leaving 10 bases between. The length of the CDR3 is 13 residues. CDR3 residues: CAIMGQFSYEQYF. CDR3 bases: TGTGCCATCATGGGGCAGTTCTCCTACGAGCAGTACTTC.

This sequence joins TRBV6-7 and TRBJ2-3, with a weak D call TRBD2 (6 bases). TRBV6-7 is filed as an ORF, its function uncertain. This CDR3 region has 17 residues. Trimming pared 2 bases from V and 4 bases from J, leaving 19 bases between. CDR3: CASSYNRAGPVADTQYF. The CDR3 nucleotides are TGTGCCAGCAGTTACAATAGGGCGGGACCCGTAGCAGATACGCAGTATTTT.

J is TRBJ2-7 and V is TRBV10-1; TRBD1 or TRBD2 may be the D gene (7 bases each). Germline V gene sequence: CDR1 WNHNN, CDR2 SYGVQD (reference sequence). The CDR3 has 12 residues. V lost 8 bases and J 6 bases, leaving 14 bases between the germline ends. Here the CDR3 reads CASSRGGGEQYF. The CDR3 nucleotides are TGCGCCAGCTCCAGGGGGGGAGGCGAGCAGTACTTC.

With regard to this clone: This sample also contains other DNA sequences that code for the same CDR3. This sequence joins TRBV5-1 and TRBJ2-5, with 7 bases aligning to TRBD1. The V gene end was trimmed by 0 bases and the J gene end by 1 base; junction bases not matched to a gene: 3. Looked up from germline, CDR1 is SGHRS and CDR2 is YFSETQ. The CDR3 is 15 residues long. CDR3 DNA sequence: TGCGCCAGCAGCTTGGATTCAGGGGGCCAAGAGACCCAGTACTTC. Protein product: CASSLDSGGQETQYF.

The V call is TRBV6-1, the J call TRBJ2-5; the match to TRBD2 covers 12 bases. Per germline, CDR1 MNHNS and CDR2 SASEGT. Trimming removed 6 bases from V and 7 bases from J; junction bases left unmatched: 9. The CDR3 totals 15 residues. The CDR3 loop is CASRTSGGLEGTQYF. The CDR3 nucleotides read TGTGCCAGCAGGACTAGCGGGGGCCTGGAGGGGACCCAGTACTTC.

For this clone: Other DNA sequences in this sample translate to the same CDR3. DNA for the CDR3: TGTGCCAGCTCACCATCGCGGAACACCGGGGAGCTGTTTTTT. This encodes CASSPSRNTGELFF. The J gene is TRBJ2-2, the V gene TRBV18; the D is unclear. The V end was cut by 2 bases, the J end by 1 base, with 5 bases between. Germline assignment: CDR1 KGHSH and CDR2 LQKENI. The CDR3 extends over 14 amino acids.

The chain couples TRBV9 to TRBJ1-4; D is undetermined. Trimming pared 4 bases from V and 10 bases from J, leaving 17 bases between. The germline CDR1 and CDR2 sequences are SGDLS and YYNGEE. The CDR3 has 14 amino acids. Here the CDR3 DNA reads TGTGCCAGCAGCCCAACACGGCTGGACGGAAAACTGTTTTTT. Protein: CASSPTRLDGKLFF.

The J gene is TRBJ2-1, the V gene TRBV2; tentative D call: TRBD2 (6 bases). CDR1 is SNHLY and CDR2 is FYNNEI in the germline V gene. The CDR3 contains 13 residues. V lost 11 bases and J 4 bases, leaving 15 bases between the germline ends. The CDR3 loop reads CASGVAEYNEQFF. CDR3 DNA: TGTGCCTCCGGGGTAGCGGAGTACAATGAGCAGTTCTTC.

The chain uses TRBV9 and TRBJ2-7; 9 nucleotides line up with TRBD1. Germline V gene lookup returns CDR1 SGDLS and CDR2 YYNGEE. The J segment lost 5 bases and the V segment lost 0 bases, leaving 9 bases of the junction unmatched. This CDR3 region has 16 residues. The CDR3 DNA is TGTGCCAGCAGCGTAGATGGAACAGGGGGCTTCGACGAGCAGTACTTC. It yields the protein CASSVDGTGGFDEQYF.

The chain carries TRBV11-2 and TRBJ2-1, with D tentatively TRBD1 (6 bases). This CDR3 comprises 19 residues. CDR1 is SGHAT, CDR2 FQNNGV, per germline. V gave up 7 bases and J gave up 4 bases, with 29 bases separating them. CDR3 in DNA: TGTGCCAGCACCCTACCGGACAGCCTAGGTATCGATACTTACAATGAGCAGTTCTTC. Encoded protein: CASTLPDSLGIDTYNEQFF.

This clone was counted once. The chain recombines TRBV11-2 with TRBJ1-2; D is uncertain. Trimming left V 5 bases short and J 6 bases short, with 19 bases between. Germline V CDR1 and CDR2: SGHAT, FQNNGV. CDR3 size: 15 residues. CDR3 in amino acids: CASSASATLTNGYTF. CDR3 bases: TGTGCCAGCAGCGCCTCGGCGACCCTAACTAATGGCTACACCTTC.

V gene TRBV30 combines with J gene TRBJ2-2, with 8 bases identical to TRBD1. The CDR3 spans 15 residues. V gave up 5 bases and J gave up 4 bases; unmatched junction bases: 9. The V gene's germline CDR1 is GTSNPN and CDR2 SVGIG (reference sequence). CDR3 protein: CAWLGQGATTGELFF. CDR3 in DNA: TGTGCCTGGCTCGGGCAGGGGGCGACCACCGGGGAGCTGTTTTTT.

This clone turned up a few times. The chain carries TRBV29-1 and TRBJ1-1; TRBD1 matches 12 bases. The CDR3 length is 15 residues. CDR1 SQVTM and CDR2 ANQGSEA come from the germline V gene. V shed 7 bases, J shed 1 base, and the junction held 7 bases outside the gene matches. The CDR3 sequence: CSAKGQGASNTEAFF. The CDR3 nucleotides are TGCAGCGCCAAGGGACAGGGGGCCTCGAACACTGAAGCTTTCTTT.

This chain connects TRBV25-1 to TRBJ1-1; no firm D call. The CDR3 extends over 14 amino acids. Trimming stripped 4 bases from V and 2 bases from J, with 11 bases between. CDR1 is MGHDK, CDR2 SYGVNS, per germline. Here the CDR3 reads CASSATTANTEAFF. Here the CDR3 DNA reads TGTGCCAGCAGTGCTACGACGGCCAACACTGAAGCTTTCTTT.

This clone appeared once. In the same sample, other DNA sequences code for this CDR3. V and J are TRBV5-1 and TRBJ2-5, with a weak D call TRBD1 (5 bases). Trimming shortened V by 0 bases and J by 2 bases, and 8 bases separated the two germline ends. There are 14 residues in the CDR3. CDR1 and CDR2 from the germline V gene are SGHRS and YFSETQ. In nucleotides, the CDR3 is TGCGCCAGCAGCTTGGGGTCAGGGCAAGAGACCCAGTACTTC. It codes for CASSLGSGQETQYF.

The chain couples TRBV5-4 to TRBJ2-6; 7 positions match TRBD1. CDR3 length: 15 residues. V dropped 4 bases and J dropped 2; count of bases not matched to a gene: 3. CDR1 is SGHNT, CDR2 YYREEE, per germline (reference sequence). The CDR3 loop reads CASSIGGAGANVLTF. CDR3 sequence (DNA): TGTGCCAGCAGCATAGGGGGCGCTGGGGCCAACGTCCTGACTTTC.

V is TRBV18 and J is TRBJ2-7; 10 bases line up with TRBD2. The CDR3 length is 17 residues. With 1 base clipped from V and 1 base from J, the junction kept 7 bases outside the gene matches. Per the germline V gene, CDR1 is KGHSH and CDR2 is LQKENI. CDR3 DNA: TGTGCCAGCTCACCACGAGGTCCTAGCGGGAGTTCCTACGAGCAGTACTTC. Translating gives CASSPRGPSGSSYEQYF.

Concerning this clone: In the same sample, other DNA sequences code for this CDR3. This chain uses TRBV6-6 with TRBJ2-1; D is possibly TRBD1 (6 bases). Per the germline V gene, CDR1 is MNHNY and CDR2 is SVGAGI (reference sequence). Trimming removed 6 bases at V and 10 bases at J, with 10 bases between. This CDR3 has 11 amino acids. The CDR3 protein is CASSRDREQFF. CDR3 DNA sequence: TGTGCCAGCAGCCGCGACAGGGAGCAGTTCTTC.

This clone was seen more than once but under ten times. The rearrangement links TRBV7-2 to TRBJ2-1; 8 bases line up with TRBD2. This CDR3 is 15 amino acids long. V shed 2 bases, J shed 4 bases, and the junction held 4 bases outside the gene matches. Germline CDR1 and CDR2: SGHTA and FQGNSA. Here the CDR3 DNA reads TGTGCCAGCAGCTTAACGGCTAGCGGGTACAATGAGCAGTTCTTC. Its protein is CASSLTASGYNEQFF. Together with reference TRBV7-2 and TRBJ2-1, the CDR3 gives the full variable domain: GAGVSQSPSNKVTEKGKDVELRCDPISGHTALYWYRQSLGQGLEFLIYFQGNSAPDKSGLPSDRFSAERTGGSVSTLTIQRTQQEDSAVYLCASSLTASGYNEQFFGPGTRLTVL.

This clone was seen a few times. The V and J genes are TRBV2 and TRBJ1-1, with a tentative D call TRBD1 (5 bases). The V end lost 4 bases, the J end lost 1 base, and 13 bases lay between the germline ends. The CDR3 has 15 residues. The V gene's germline CDR1 is SNHLY and CDR2 FYNNEI. The CDR3 is CASSGTQEPNTEAFF. As DNA, the CDR3 is TGTGCCAGCAGTGGGACACAGGAGCCGAACACTGAAGCTTTCTTT.

The sample holds a few counts of this clone. The rearrangement joins TRBV2 to TRBJ2-7; D may be TRBD1 (6 bases). CDR1 and CDR2 (germline): SNHLY, FYNNEI. V shed 6 bases and J shed 2 bases, with 17 bases lying between them. CDR3 length equals 15 residues. The CDR3 DNA sequence: TGTGCCAGCAGGGATGTAGTGGGGACACCCTACGAGCAGTACTTC. It specifies CASRDVVGTPYEQYF.

The chain joins TRBV6-5 to TRBJ2-4; D is possibly TRBD2 (5 bases). Deletions cut 2 bases from V and 2 bases from J, with 13 bases between. Germline values: CDR1 MNHEY, CDR2 SVGAGI. This CDR3 contains 16 residues. In nucleotides, the CDR3 is TGTGCCAGCAGTTACGATGCCCGGGATACCAAAAACATTCAGTACTTC. Its translation is CASSYDARDTKNIQYF.

The chain is built from TRBV4-3 and TRBJ2-3; 7 nucleotides match TRBD1. The V gene end was trimmed by 4 bases and the J gene end by 0 bases; junction bases not matched to a gene: 4. The CDR3 runs 15 residues. Germline V lookup: CDR1 LGHNA, CDR2 YSLEER. The DNA of the CDR3 is TGCGCCAGCAGCCCGGACAGGACTAGCACAGATACGCAGTATTTT. Encoded protein: CASSPDRTSTDTQYF.

The chain couples TRBV6-6 to TRBJ2-1; D is unclear. V was shortened by 6 bases and J by 1 base, with 4 bases between the two germline ends. CDR1 is MNHNY and CDR2 is SVGAGI in the germline V gene (reference sequence). The CDR3 covers 12 residues. CDR3 sequence: CASRGSYNEQFF. The CDR3 coding sequence is TGTGCCAGCAGGGGTTCCTACAATGAGCAGTTCTTC.

This clone was recorded a few times. This same CDR3 is encoded by further DNA sequences in the sample. The J gene is TRBJ1-2, the V gene TRBV18; D perhaps matches TRBD1 (6 bases). This CDR3 contains 13 residues. In germline, CDR1 is KGHSH, CDR2 LQKENI. The V gene lost 3 bases and the J gene lost 8 bases, with 13 bases spanning the gap. The CDR3 region has the DNA TGTGCCAGCTCACCCTCGGACAGCCGGGGCTACACCTTC. Encoded protein: CASSPSDSRGYTF.